This T cell receptor beta chain was identified during a study of blood T cell repertoires in COVID-19. TCRdb keeps only in-frame clones here, not all; method: immunoSEQ multiplex PCR. The sample consists of 250,000 to 350,000 clones, more than 85% of them appearing once. Recruitment covered 25 or so US areas and drew participants whose ages spanned roughly 18 to 100 years. V was trimmed by 2 bases and J by 4 bases, leaving 14 bases between them. Germline V gene sequence: CDR1 SQVTM, CDR2 ANQGSEA. CDR3 length equals 15 residues. V and J are TRBV29-1 and TRBJ2-2; weak D call: TRBD1 (5 bases). Sequencing used PBMCs or T cells enriched from blood (not recorded which). The clonotype originates from a young woman who had recovered from COVID-19. The CDR3 here is CSVELPQGGTGELFF. The CDR3 DNA reads TGCAGCGTTGAATTGCCGCAGGGCGGCACCGGGGAGCTGTTTTTT.